Listed here are 30 T cell receptor beta chains from one sample, sequenced in a study of spatial heterogeneity in lung cancer. A single record per CDR3 protein comes from TCRdb applying MiXCR to the 5' RACE reads. Of under 100,000 distinct CDR3 sequences in the sample, 7% to 9% were seen once. The time point: sample taken at primary tumor resection. Whole RNA from tumor, nontumor lung or frozen PBMC was sequenced unsorted. The sequences come from PBMCs, collected at surgery. All receptors derive from a male donor with early-stage non-small cell lung cancer.

This clonotype came up many times. This chain joins TRBV7-9 and TRBJ2-2; D call uncertain. CDR3 length equals 14 residues. From germline, CDR1 is SEHNR and CDR2 FQNEAQ (reference sequence). With 4 bases removed from V and 4 bases from J, the gap between germline ends came to 10 bases. Written as DNA, the CDR3 is TGTGCCAGCAGCTCCCTGGGTGGCACCGGGGAGCTGTTTTTT. Its protein is CASSSLGGTGELFF.

This clonotype was counted a few times. The chain is built from TRBV29-1 and TRBJ2-3; 9 positions agree with TRBD2. CDR3 length: 16 residues. The V gene end was trimmed by 3 bases and the J gene end by 3 bases; junction bases not matched to a gene: 10. Per germline, CDR1 SQVTM and CDR2 ANQGSEA. Written as DNA, the CDR3 is TGCAGCGTTGATGGGTGGCGGGAGGGCCGGACAGATACGCAGTATTTT. It specifies CSVDGWREGRTDTQYF.

V and J are TRBV6-2 or TRBV6-3 and TRBJ1-1, with D tentatively TRBD1 (5 bases). Germline CDR1 is MNHEY and CDR2 is SVGEGT. Between the trimmed V and J ends, which lost 2 bases and 10 bases, there was a span of 14 bases. The CDR3 loop spans 13 amino acids. The DNA for the CDR3 is TGTGCCAGCAGTTACGACAGTCCGTCGGCAGCTTTCTTT. Translation: CASSYDSPSAAFF.

This clonotype was seen at least ten times. The J gene is TRBJ2-1, the V gene TRBV5-1, with TRBD1 as a possible D gene (8 bases). This CDR3 has 15 residues. Trimming cost V 4 bases and J 4 bases, with 15 bases left between them. The germline V gene encodes CDR1 SGHRS and CDR2 YFSETQ. The CDR3 region has the DNA TGCGCCAGCAGCCCGACAGGGGAGGGGTACAATGAGCAGTTCTTC. Its translation is CASSPTGEGYNEQFF. The complete variable domain, with remaining parts taken from reference TRBV5-1 and TRBJ2-1, reads KAGVTQTPRYLIKTRGQQVTLSCSPISGHRSVSWYQQTPGQGLQFLFEYFSETQRNKGNFPGRFSGRQFSNSRSEMNVSTLELGDSALYLCASSPTGEGYNEQFFGPGTRLTVL.

The chain joins TRBV5-1 to TRBJ2-4; D tentatively reads TRBD1 or TRBD2 (5 bases each). The CDR3 totals 15 residues. The germline V and J ends were trimmed by 4 bases and 6 bases, with 17 bases remaining between them. Germline CDR1 SGHRS, CDR2 YFSETQ. The CDR3 sequence: CASSPRGNQANIQYF. In DNA form, the CDR3 reads TGCGCCAGCAGCCCACGGGGCAACCAGGCAAACATTCAGTACTTC.

This chain joins TRBV5-1 and TRBJ2-7; D is undetermined. The germline CDR1 and CDR2 sequences are SGHRS and YFSETQ. Between the trimmed V and J ends, which lost 3 bases and 6 bases, there was a span of 19 bases. The CDR3 runs to 15 residues. The DNA of the CDR3 is TGCGCCAGCAGCTCAGACCCCGGAACGAACGGCGAGCAGTACTTC. Translated, it gives CASSSDPGTNGEQYF.

This clonotype occurred a few times. The chain is built from TRBV2 and TRBJ2-5; 7 nucleotides match TRBD1. Germline V gene sequence: CDR1 SNHLY, CDR2 FYNNEI. With V trimmed by 6 bases and J by 3 bases, 1 base remained unmatched. The CDR3 has 12 amino acids. The CDR3, as DNA: TGTGCCAGCAGGGGGACAGAAGAGACCCAGTACTTC. This sequence encodes CASRGTEETQYF.

CDR3 residues: CSAPASSSGDTQYF. CDR3 DNA: TGCAGTGCTCCCGCCTCTAGCTCTGGAGATACGCAGTATTTT. The chain couples TRBV20-1 to TRBJ2-3; a possible D gene is TRBD2 (5 bases). The CDR3 covers 14 residues. The V end lost 5 bases, the J end lost 5 bases, and 17 bases lay between the germline ends. Germline V gene sequence: CDR1 DFQATT, CDR2 SNEGSKA (reference sequence).

This clonotype occurred a few times. V gene TRBV5-1 combines with J gene TRBJ2-5; 7 positions agree with TRBD1. Germline V CDR1 and CDR2: SGHRS, YFSETQ. With V trimmed by 4 bases and J by 4 bases, 4 bases remained unmatched. CDR3 size: 13 residues. As DNA, the CDR3 is TGCGCCAGCAGCATAACAGGGGCAGAGACCCAGTACTTC. It specifies CASSITGAETQYF. The variable domain in full, with the rest retrieved from reference TRBV5-1 and TRBJ2-5, is KAGVTQTPRYLIKTRGQQVTLSCSPISGHRSVSWYQQTPGQGLQFLFEYFSETQRNKGNFPGRFSGRQFSNSRSEMNVSTLELGDSALYLCASSITGAETQYFGPGTRLLVL.

DNA for the CDR3: TGTGCCAGCAGCGACCGACAGGGCGAAATCACAGATACGCAGTATTTT. Translation gives CASSDRQGEITDTQYF. The rearrangement links TRBV7-2 to TRBJ2-3; TRBD1 agrees at 7 bases. V lost 5 bases and J lost 2; bases outside the gene matches: 10. This CDR3 is built from 16 residues. The V gene's germline CDR1 is SGHTA and CDR2 FQGNSA.

This clonotype has ten or more counts. The chain recombines TRBV5-4 with TRBJ2-5; TRBD1 matches at 9 bases. The CDR3 covers 19 residues. Germline V lookup: CDR1 SGHNT, CDR2 YYREEE (reference sequence). V shed 2 bases, J shed 2 bases, and the junction held 16 bases outside the gene matches. In DNA, the CDR3 is TGTGCCAGCAGCTTTAGGCGCCTTAAGACAGGGGGTCCGCAAGAGACCCAGTACTTC. It yields the protein CASSFRRLKTGGPQETQYF.

This clonotype turned up a few times. The chain recombines TRBV7-6 with TRBJ1-4; no clear D. This CDR3 has 14 amino acids. Trimming cost V 0 bases and J 4 bases, with 6 bases left between them. Germline V gives CDR1 SGHVS, CDR2 FNYEAQ. This CDR3 reads CASSLASHNEKLFF. For the CDR3, the DNA is TGTGCCAGCAGCTTAGCCAGCCATAATGAAAAACTGTTTTTT.

This clonotype was found many times. The chain recombines TRBV7-9 with TRBJ1-2, with 11 bases that match TRBD1. The germline gives CDR1 SEHNR, CDR2 FQNEAQ (reference sequence). This CDR3 has 15 amino acids. After removal of 3 bases from V and 4 bases from J, the junction contained 4 bases not matched to a gene. CDR3 DNA: TGTGCCAGCAGCTTTATGGGGACAGGGGGCTATGGCTACACCTTC. Amino acids: CASSFMGTGGYGYTF.

This clonotype was recorded a few times. The chain carries TRBV11-2 and TRBJ2-2; D not resolved. Between the trimmed V and J ends, which lost 0 bases and 4 bases, there was a span of 6 bases. CDR1 and CDR2 (germline): SGHAT, FQNNGV. This CDR3 has 14 residues. CDR3 protein: CASSLDRLTGELFF. The CDR3 DNA reads TGTGCCAGCAGCTTAGACAGACTCACCGGGGAGCTGTTTTTT.

Turning to this clonotype: A read error is possible here, since a much larger clone lies one base away. The chain is built from TRBV14 and TRBJ2-7; maybe TRBD1 (6 bases). Trimming stripped 4 bases from V and 2 bases from J, with 6 bases between. The CDR3 spans 12 residues. Germline V CDR1 and CDR2: SGHDN, FVKESK. As DNA, the CDR3 is TGTGCCAGCAGCCGGACAGCCTACGAGCAGTACTTC. Its protein product is CASSRTAYEQYF.

This clonotype was detected many times. The chain carries TRBV28 and TRBJ2-7, with a possible D match to TRBD1 (5 bases). The CDR3 is made up of 13 amino acids. The germline gives CDR1 MDHEN, CDR2 SYDVKM. Trimming removed 4 bases from V and 5 bases from J, with 12 bases in between. The DNA of the CDR3 is TGTGCCAGCAGTTCCCCTTCCAGGGACGAGCAGTACTTC. Translated: CASSSPSRDEQYF. Supplemented by reference TRBV28 and TRBJ2-7, the full variable domain reads DVKVTQSSRYLVKRTGEKVFLECVQDMDHENMFWYRQDPGLGLRLIYFSYDVKMKEKGDIPEGYSVSREKKERFSLILESASTNQTSMYLCASSSPSRDEQYFGPGTRLTVT.

In its sample, this clonotype was seen many times. The chain carries TRBV18 and TRBJ2-7, with 7 bases identical to TRBD1. This CDR3 contains 14 residues. Germline V gives CDR1 KGHSH, CDR2 LQKENI. The V segment lost 3 bases and the J segment 1 base; nucleotides outside the gene matches: 3. The CDR3 reads CASSPPGQSYEQYF. Written as DNA, the CDR3 is TGTGCCAGCTCACCTCCGGGACAGTCCTACGAGCAGTACTTC.

The genes are TRBV21-1 and TRBJ2-7; TRBD1 is the table's D call and was not checked against the DNA. TRBV21-1 is annotated as a pseudogene. CDR3 length equals 15 residues. The CDR3 region has the DNA TGTGCCAGCAGCAAAGGGGCAGTCGGGGGCTACGAGCAGTACTTC. As protein: CASSKGAVGGYEQYF.

V is TRBV2 and J is TRBJ1-6, with no clear D. The CDR3 has 15 amino acids. Trimming took 6 bases from V and 7 from J, leaving 16 bases between them. Germline CDR1 reads SNHLY; CDR2 reads FYNNEI. The CDR3 nucleotides read TGTGCCAGCAGACCCGAGAGGGTCAGCAATTCACCCCTCCACTTT. It translates to CASRPERVSNSPLHF.

The rearrangement uses TRBV5-1 and TRBJ2-3; possibly TRBD1 for D (5 bases). The CDR3 runs 16 residues. CDR1 is SGHRS and CDR2 is YFSETQ in the germline V gene. Trimming cost V 1 base and J 5 bases, with 17 bases left between them. CDR3 sequence (DNA): TGCGCCAGCAGCTTGATCAGGGCCCAAGGTGAAGATACGCAGTATTTT. It specifies CASSLIRAQGEDTQYF.

The chain is built from TRBV12-3 or TRBV12-4 and TRBJ2-5; maybe TRBD2 (5 bases). The V end lost 3 bases, the J end lost 1 base, and 12 bases lay between the germline ends. This CDR3 is 15 amino acids long. CDR3 nucleotide sequence: TGTGCCAGCAGTTTGGACTCCCTCCCCCAAGAGACCCAGTACTTC. Translated: CASSLDSLPQETQYF.

This clonotype has just a few counts. The chain employs TRBV18 and TRBJ2-3; 8 bases map to TRBD2. Losses at the gene ends were 6 bases for V and 3 bases for J; bases not matched to a gene: 11. Germline V gene lookup returns CDR1 KGHSH and CDR2 LQKENI. There are 16 residues in the CDR3. CDR3 sequence (DNA): TGTGCCAGCTCTCCGGTTCGGGGGGGCAATACAGATACGCAGTATTTT. Encoded protein: CASSPVRGGNTDTQYF.

This clonotype was recorded at least ten times. CDR3: CASSLAGGVNYGYTF. CDR3 DNA: TGTGCCAGCAGCTTAGCGGGCGGAGTTAACTATGGCTACACCTTC. The chain joins TRBV7-2 to TRBJ1-2; no firm D call. The CDR3 loop spans 15 amino acids. Germline V gene data show CDR1 as SGHTA and CDR2 as FQGNSA. With 0 bases removed from V and 1 base from J, the gap between germline ends came to 9 bases. The full variable domain, its missing parts supplied by reference TRBV7-2 and TRBJ1-2, is GAGVSQSPSNKVTEKGKDVELRCDPISGHTALYWYRQSLGQGLEFLIYFQGNSAPDKSGLPSDRFSAERTGGSVSTLTIQRTQQEDSAVYLCASSLAGGVNYGYTFGSGTRLTVV.

This clonotype was seen a handful of times. The V gene is TRBV5-5, the J gene TRBJ2-7; the D gene is possibly TRBD2 (6 bases). This CDR3 contains 14 residues. Germline CDR1 reads SGHKS; CDR2 reads YYEKEE (reference sequence). V was shortened by 3 bases and J by 3 bases, with 13 bases between the two germline ends. The CDR3 spells CASSSRLRDYEQYF. In DNA, the CDR3 is TGTGCCAGCAGCTCGCGGTTGCGGGACTACGAGCAGTACTTC. Together with reference TRBV5-5 and TRBJ2-7, the CDR3 gives the full variable domain: DAGVTQSPTHLIKTRGQQVTLRCSPISGHKSVSWYQQVLGQGPQFIFQYYEKEERGRGNFPDRFSARQFPNYSSELNVNALLLGDSALYLCASSSRLRDYEQYFGPGTRLTVT.

There are a few counts of this clonotype. J is TRBJ1-4 and V is TRBV20-1; 8 bases fit TRBD1. The CDR3 spans 13 residues. CDR1 and CDR2 from the germline V gene are DFQATT and SNEGSKA (reference sequence). With V trimmed by 5 bases and J by 3 bases, 2 bases remained unmatched. CDR3 sequence (DNA): TGCAGTGCTCCGGGACAGGCTAATGAAAAACTGTTTTTT. Protein sequence: CSAPGQANEKLFF.

The chain employs TRBV20-1 and TRBJ2-7; D gene ambiguous. From germline, CDR1 is DFQATT and CDR2 SNEGSKA (reference sequence). The CDR3 spans 15 residues. V gave up 0 bases and J gave up 2 bases, with 14 bases separating them. The CDR3 DNA reads as TGCAGTGCTAGAGATCCCCTCTCCGGCCCCTACGAGCAGTACTTC. It yields the protein CSARDPLSGPYEQYF.

This clonotype was counted many times. J is TRBJ1-5 and V is TRBV12-3 or TRBV12-4; the match to TRBD1 covers 8 bases. The CDR3 covers 13 residues. V gave up 6 bases and J gave up 9 bases; unmatched junction bases: 7. The CDR3 spells CASSRTGNGPQHF. The CDR3 DNA is TGTGCCAGCAGCCGGACAGGGAATGGGCCCCAGCATTTT.

The chain carries TRBV20-1 and TRBJ2-1; 10 positions agree with TRBD2. The germline V gene encodes CDR1 DFQATT and CDR2 SNEGSKA (reference sequence). The CDR3 loop spans 14 amino acids. V lost 3 bases to trimming and J lost 7 bases; unmatched junction nucleotides: 6. CDR3: CSASHLAGVNEQFF. CDR3 sequence (DNA): TGCAGTGCTAGTCACCTAGCGGGAGTTAATGAGCAGTTCTTC.

This clonotype was found a few times. J is TRBJ1-5 and V is TRBV6-2 or TRBV6-3; possible D gene TRBD1, 6 bases. CDR3 length: 15 amino acids. Between the trimmed V and J ends, which lost 7 bases and 2 bases, there was a span of 15 bases. Germline V gene data show CDR1 as MNHEY and CDR2 as SVGEGT. This chain's CDR3 is CASTGRGGGNQPQHF. The CDR3 DNA is TGTGCCAGCACGGGAAGAGGGGGAGGCAATCAGCCCCAGCATTTT.

The chain couples TRBV20-1 to TRBJ2-3; TRBD2 matches 7 bases. CDR1 DFQATT and CDR2 SNEGSKA come from the germline V gene (reference sequence). The CDR3 length is 16 residues. V dropped 5 bases and J dropped 1; count of bases not matched to a gene: 12. The CDR3 loop is CSAPRGAGVGTDTQYF. CDR3 DNA: TGCAGTGCTCCCCGAGGGGCGGGAGTGGGCACAGATACGCAGTATTTT.